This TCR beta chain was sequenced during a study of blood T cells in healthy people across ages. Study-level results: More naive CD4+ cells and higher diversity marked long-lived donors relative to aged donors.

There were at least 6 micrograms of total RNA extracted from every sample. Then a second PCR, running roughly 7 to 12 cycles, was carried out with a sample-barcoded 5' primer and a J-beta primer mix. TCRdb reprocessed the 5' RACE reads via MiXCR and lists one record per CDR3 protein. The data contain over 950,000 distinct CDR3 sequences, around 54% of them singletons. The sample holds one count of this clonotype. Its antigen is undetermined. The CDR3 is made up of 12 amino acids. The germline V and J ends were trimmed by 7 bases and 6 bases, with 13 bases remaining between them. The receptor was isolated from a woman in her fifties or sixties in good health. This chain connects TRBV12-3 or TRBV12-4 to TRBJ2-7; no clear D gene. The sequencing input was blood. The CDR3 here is CASKGPFSEQYF. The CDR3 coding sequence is TGTGCCAGCAAAGGCCCCTTCAGCGAGCAGTACTTC.